This entry features one TCR beta chain sequence. PCR primers comprised 60 Vbeta and 13 Jbeta primers. Assay used: immunoSEQ multiplex PCR; TCRdb lists only in-frame clones, some missing. In the table there are around 36,000 clones, roughly 89% of which are singletons. Germline CDR1 is LNHDA and CDR2 is SQIVND (reference sequence). V dropped 7 bases and J dropped 3; count of bases not matched to a gene: 6. The CDR3 is 14 residues long. This sample stems from a study of cytomegalovirus exposure and HLA in healthy donors. This sequence joins TRBV19 and TRBJ2-4; 7 bases map to TRBD1. The sample taken for sequencing was PBMCs. The receptor comes from a middle-aged woman in good health and CMV-seropositive. The CDR3 DNA reads TGTGCCAGTACCGAAGGGGACAGCAAAAACATTCAGTACTTC. This gives the protein CASTEGDSKNIQYF.